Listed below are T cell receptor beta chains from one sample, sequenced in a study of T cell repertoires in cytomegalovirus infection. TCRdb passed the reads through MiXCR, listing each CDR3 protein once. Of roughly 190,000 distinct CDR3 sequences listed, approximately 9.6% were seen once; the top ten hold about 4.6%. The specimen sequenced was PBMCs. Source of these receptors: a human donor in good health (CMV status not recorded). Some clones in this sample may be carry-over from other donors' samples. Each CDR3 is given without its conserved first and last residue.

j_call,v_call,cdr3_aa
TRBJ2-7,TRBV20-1,SARSGGTSGGVYEQY
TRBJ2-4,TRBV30,AWRVWGSKNIQY
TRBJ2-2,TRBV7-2,ASQDRGITGELF
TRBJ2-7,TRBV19,ASSSYSTYEQY
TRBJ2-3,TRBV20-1,SATDTQY
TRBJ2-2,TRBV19,ASSILSGGATAELF
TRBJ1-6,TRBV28,ASSSLGGLSPLH
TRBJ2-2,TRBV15,ATSSGTPGAGELF
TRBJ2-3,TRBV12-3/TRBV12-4,ASSLSSGGRVGQY
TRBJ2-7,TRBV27,ASSRLGQGNPYEQY
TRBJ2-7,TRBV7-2,ASSNPGSSYEQY
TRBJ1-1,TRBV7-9,ASSLDHLSRSEAF
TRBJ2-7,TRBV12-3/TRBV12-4,ASSLAVSGAYEQY
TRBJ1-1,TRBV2,ASRRGTNTEAF
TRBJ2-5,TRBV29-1,SVSSLAGANQETQY
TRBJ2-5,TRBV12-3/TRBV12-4,ASGFQGTQY
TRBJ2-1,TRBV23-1,ASSHRVYNEQF
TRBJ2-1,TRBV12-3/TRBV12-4,ASSSSGRLSNEQF
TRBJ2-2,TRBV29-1,SEDRGTSGELF
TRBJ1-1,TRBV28,ASSLAGYEAF
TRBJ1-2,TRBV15,ATSRQTGGSGYT
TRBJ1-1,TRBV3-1,ASRGGGKMNTEAF
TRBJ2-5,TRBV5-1,ASSPAGTGGETQY
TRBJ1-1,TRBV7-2,ASIPGVGNTEAF
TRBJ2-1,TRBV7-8,ASSFLKGGGRAYNEQF
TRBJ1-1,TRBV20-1,SASRQEHTEAF
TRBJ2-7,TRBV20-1,SARDRWGRV
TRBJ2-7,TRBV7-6,ASSFGGGQGSEQY
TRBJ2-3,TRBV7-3,ASSLDREDTQY
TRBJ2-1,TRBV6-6,ASSPSRVQF
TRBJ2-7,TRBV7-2,ASSLVQGSYEQY
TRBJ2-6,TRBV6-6,ASSSFGAGRGGPGANVLT
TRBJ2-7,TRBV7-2,ASSLSSGPRRLEQY
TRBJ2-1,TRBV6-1,ASSELSGYRERF
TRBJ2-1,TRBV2,ASSVGQGNEQF
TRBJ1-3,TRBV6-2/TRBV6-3,ASREGGRAGARNTIY
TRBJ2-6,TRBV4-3,ASSQDLTERPGANVLT
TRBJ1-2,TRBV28,ASRTGGYGYT
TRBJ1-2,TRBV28,AILAGGPYGYT
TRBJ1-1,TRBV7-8,ASSIKQVMNTEAF
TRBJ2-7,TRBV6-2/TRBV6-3,ASSYGRTGSYEQY
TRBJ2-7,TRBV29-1,SVEPPGSGTQY
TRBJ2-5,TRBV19,ASRPKQGVQETQY
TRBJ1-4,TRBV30,AWSVLSGREKLF
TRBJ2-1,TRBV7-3,ASSKTSGSMDEQF
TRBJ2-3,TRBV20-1,SARATSGFTDTQY
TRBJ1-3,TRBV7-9,ASIGTVYSGNTIY
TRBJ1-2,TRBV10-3,AISPTGEGYGYT
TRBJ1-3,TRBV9,ASSTRTGLAGNTIY
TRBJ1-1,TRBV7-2,ASSLKANAEAF
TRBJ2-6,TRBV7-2,ASSSGGPGANVLT
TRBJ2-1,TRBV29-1,SLRGRAGAYNEQF